The clone carrying this TCR beta chain appeared many times. Its matching antigen is unknown. The entry originates in a study of molecular identifiers for immune sequencing clone quantification. The naive CD8 libraries originated from between about 17,000 and 1,000,000 sorted cells and drew on 10%, 30% or 50% RNA. TCRdb reprocessed the PCR reads with MiXCR, giving one entry per CDR3 protein. The top ten clones hold around 0.8% of a sample with roughly 93,000 distinct CDR3 sequences, around 19% of them seen once. The CDR3 covers 15 residues. In germline, CDR1 is LGHNA, CDR2 YNFKEQ. After removal of 0 bases from V and 6 bases from J, the junction contained 6 bases not matched to a gene. Whole-study results and caveats: In naive cells, clones above 20 RNA copies held under 1% of molecules, whereas in effector cells they held over 97%.

The chain is built from TRBV4-2 and TRBJ2-7; TRBD2 matches at 9 bases. This TCR was sampled from a human donor in good health. Some libraries in this study had Jurkat cell RNA spiked in. Material: naive CD8+ T cells from blood, with Jurkat cell RNA spiked in. The sample's subset: FACS-sorted CD8+CD4-CCR7+CD45RA+ naive T cells. The CDR3 DNA sequence: TGTGCCAGCAGCCAAGAAGGTGGCGGGAGGGCCGAGCAGTACTTC. This gives the protein CASSQEGGGRAEQYF.